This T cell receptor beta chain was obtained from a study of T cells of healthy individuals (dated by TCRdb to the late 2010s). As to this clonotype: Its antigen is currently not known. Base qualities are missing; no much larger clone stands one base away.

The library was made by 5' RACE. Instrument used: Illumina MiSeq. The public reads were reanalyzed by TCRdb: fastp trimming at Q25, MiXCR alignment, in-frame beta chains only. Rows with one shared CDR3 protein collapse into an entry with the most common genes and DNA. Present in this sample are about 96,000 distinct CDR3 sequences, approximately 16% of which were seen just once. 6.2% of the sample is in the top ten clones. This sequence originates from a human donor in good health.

The CDR3 protein is CASSYGVSSYEQYF. The nucleotides are TGTGCCAGCAGTTATGGGGTGAGCTCCTACGAGCAGTACTTC. The rearranged chain carries TRBV7-8 and TRBJ2-7; too little of a D gene remains to name it. The germline ends are 12 bases apart after V is trimmed by 6 bases and J by 0 bases. Including cysteine and phenylalanine, the CDR3 has 14 amino acids. The sequence is cut down to CDR3 DNA, 42 bases in frame from base 1. Reading the germline V gene gives CDR1 SGHVS and CDR2 FQNEAQ.